This TCR beta chain was recovered during a study of OX40 agonist ivuxolimab in advanced cancers. Looking at the study overall: Patients were roughly 83% male with ages about 23 to 90, mean approximately 62.

V was clipped by 5 bases and J by 3 bases; unmatched bases: 10. The length of the CDR3 is 15 residues. Germline loops: CDR1 GTSNPN, CDR2 SVGIG (reference sequence). Data came from immunoSEQ multiplex PCR; TCRdb stores just in-frame clones and leaves some out. Of under 100,000 clones in the sample, under 85% were seen once. The rearrangement uses TRBV30 and TRBJ2-3, with 8 bases lining up with TRBD2. This TCR derives from an adult with an advanced solid tumor such as melanoma, head and neck, liver or kidney cancer. Sequenced here: CD4+ or CD8+ T cells sorted from blood, sampled in a trial of the OX40 agonist ivuxolimab. CDR3 nucleotides: TGTGCCTGGGGGAGGGGCAGCGGGGGAACAGATACGCAGTATTTT. This codes for CAWGRGSGGTDTQYF.